These T cell receptor beta chains were read from a single sample in a study of shared clonotypes between healthy human individuals. Profiling relied on immunoSEQ multiplex PCR, and the TCRdb table lists in-frame clones only, not all of them. The top ten clones hold approximately 0.1% of a sample with about 590,000 clones, just under 97% of them seen once. Sequenced sample: naive CD8+ T cells sorted from blood. Receptors originate from a woman between 25 and 40 years old in good health. The CDR3 runs from the conserved cysteine through the conserved F or W. A D gene is named only where the DNA matches it firmly. Clone size is given for some rows only: seen once, a few or many times, or a class if the clone is expanded.

J gene: TRBJ2-7
D gene: .
V gene: TRBV29-1
clone size: .
CDR3 DNA: TGCAGCGTATATTCCTGGGGACAGCGGGAGTACGAGCAGTACTTC
CDR3 protein: CSVYSWGQREYEQYF

J gene: TRBJ2-7
D gene: TRBD1
V gene: TRBV25-1
clone size: .
CDR3 DNA: TGTGCCAGCAGTGGGACAGGGATCGACGAGCAGTACTTC
CDR3 protein: CASSGTGIDEQYF

J gene: TRBJ2-3
D gene: TRBD2
V gene: TRBV6-5
clone size: .
CDR3 DNA: TGCGGTAGCGGGAGGGCCGGGACAGATACGCAGTATTTT
CDR3 protein: CGSGRAGTDTQYF

J gene: TRBJ2-3
D gene: .
V gene: TRBV27
clone size: .
CDR3 DNA: TGTGCCAGCAGTTTATACGGTACGCAGTATTTT
CDR3 protein: CASSLYGTQYF

J gene: TRBJ1-1
D gene: .
V gene: TRBV9
clone size: .
CDR3 DNA: TGTGCCAGCAGCGTAGTGGAGGGGTCGGGCACTGAAGCTTTCTTT
CDR3 protein: CASSVVEGSGTEAFF

J gene: TRBJ2-1
D gene: TRBD2
V gene: TRBV6-6
clone size: .
CDR3 DNA: TGTGCCAGCAGTTACGGGGGGGGCTCCTACAATGAGCAGTTCTTC
CDR3 protein: CASSYGGGSYNEQFF

J gene: TRBJ2-3
D gene: .
V gene: TRBV5-4
clone size: .
CDR3 DNA: TGTGCCAGCAGCTTTGATAGCACAGATACGCAGTATTTT
CDR3 protein: CASSFDSTDTQYF

J gene: TRBJ2-1
D gene: TRBD1
V gene: TRBV7-3
clone size: .
CDR3 DNA: TGTGCCAGCAGCTCCGGGACAGGGGGCCAAAATGAGCAGTTCTTC
CDR3 protein: CASSSGTGGQNEQFF

J gene: TRBJ2-3
D gene: .
V gene: TRBV30
clone size: .
CDR3 DNA: TGTGCCTGGAGTTCAACAGATACGCAGTATTTT
CDR3 protein: CAWSSTDTQYF

J gene: TRBJ2-2
D gene: .
V gene: TRBV30
clone size: .
CDR3 DNA: TGTGCCTGGAGTCTGGGAACCGGGGAGCTGTTTTTT
CDR3 protein: CAWSLGTGELFF

J gene: TRBJ2-1
D gene: TRBD2
V gene: TRBV19
clone size: .
CDR3 DNA: TGTGCCAGTAGTATCAGGGGACTAGCGGGCAACAATGAGCAGTTCTTC
CDR3 protein: CASSIRGLAGNNEQFF

J gene: TRBJ2-1
D gene: .
V gene: TRBV6-5
clone size: .
CDR3 DNA: TGTGCCAGCAGTTCCCTTCCAGGGAACTACAATGAGCAGTTCTTC
CDR3 protein: CASSSLPGNYNEQFF

J gene: TRBJ1-1
D gene: TRBD1
V gene: TRBV5-1
clone size: .
CDR3 DNA: TGCGCCAGCAGCTTGTTGTCGGGGACAGTCGCTGAAGCTTTCTTT
CDR3 protein: CASSLLSGTVAEAFF

J gene: TRBJ2-1
D gene: .
V gene: TRBV19
clone size: .
CDR3 DNA: TGTGCCAGTAGTGTCGGGACAGAGCAGTTCTTC
CDR3 protein: CASSVGTEQFF

J gene: TRBJ2-7
D gene: TRBD2
V gene: TRBV7-6
clone size: .
CDR3 DNA: TGTGCCAGCAGCCCCCGACTAGCGGGAGCGTACGAGCAGTACTTC
CDR3 protein: CASSPRLAGAYEQYF

J gene: TRBJ2-7
D gene: .
V gene: TRBV27
clone size: once
CDR3 DNA: TGTGCCAGCGCTCACCGGGTGCGGGTAGAGGAGCAGTACTTC
CDR3 protein: CASAHRVRVEEQYF

J gene: TRBJ2-3
D gene: TRBD2
V gene: TRBV7-8
clone size: .
CDR3 DNA: TGTGCCAGCAGCTTAGCGCTTCTCACGGGAGGGCCGGTTTACACAGATACGCAGTATTTT
CDR3 protein: CASSLALLTGGPVYTDTQYF

J gene: TRBJ2-7
D gene: .
V gene: TRBV2
clone size: .
CDR3 DNA: TGTGCCAGCAGTGAATTTAAGGGGGGCGAGCAGTACTTC
CDR3 protein: CASSEFKGGEQYF

J gene: TRBJ2-2
D gene: .
V gene: TRBV12-2
clone size: .
CDR3 DNA: TGTGCAAGTCGCCCCCGGAGGGCCGGCGGGGAGCTGTTTTTT
CDR3 protein: CASRPRRAGGELFF

J gene: TRBJ2-3
D gene: TRBD2
V gene: TRBV7-3
clone size: .
CDR3 DNA: TGTGCCAGCAGCTTAACGGGAGGGCCCTCAGATACGCAGTATTTT
CDR3 protein: CASSLTGGPSDTQYF

J gene: TRBJ2-1
D gene: TRBD2
V gene: TRBV7-9
clone size: .
CDR3 DNA: TGTGCCAGCAGCAAGAGGACTAGCGGGAGGAGTCGGGCCTACAATGAGCAGTTCTTC
CDR3 protein: CASSKRTSGRSRAYNEQFF

J gene: TRBJ1-6
D gene: TRBD1
V gene: TRBV27
clone size: .
CDR3 DNA: TGTGCCAGCAGTCGGGACAGGGATAATTCACCCCTCCACTTT
CDR3 protein: CASSRDRDNSPLHF

J gene: TRBJ1-5
D gene: .
V gene: TRBV28
clone size: .
CDR3 DNA: TGTGCCAGCAGCACCCGGCGGGGATTCAATCAGCCCCAGCATTTT
CDR3 protein: CASSTRRGFNQPQHF

J gene: TRBJ2-3
D gene: .
V gene: TRBV25-1
clone size: once
CDR3 DNA: TGTGCCAGCGGGGAGAGCACAGATACGCAGTATTTT
CDR3 protein: CASGESTDTQYF

J gene: TRBJ2-1
D gene: .
V gene: TRBV11-2
clone size: .
CDR3 DNA: TGTGCCAGCAGCCCTCGCTATGAGCAGTTCTTC
CDR3 protein: CASSPRYEQFF

J gene: TRBJ1-4
D gene: .
V gene: TRBV4-1
clone size: .
CDR3 DNA: TGCGCCAGCAGCCTTTCCTTCAGGGTGACTGAAAAACTGTTTTTT
CDR3 protein: CASSLSFRVTEKLFF

J gene: TRBJ2-1
D gene: .
V gene: TRBV27
clone size: .
CDR3 DNA: TGTGCCAGCAGTTTAGGTAGCGCCGTACACAATGAGCAGTTCTTC
CDR3 protein: CASSLGSAVHNEQFF

J gene: TRBJ2-1
D gene: TRBD2
V gene: TRBV7-9
clone size: .
CDR3 DNA: TGTGCCAGCAATCTAGCGGGAGAGGATGAGCAGTTCTTC
CDR3 protein: CASNLAGEDEQFF

J gene: TRBJ2-3
D gene: TRBD2
V gene: TRBV27
clone size: .
CDR3 DNA: TGTGCCAGCGCCCAGCGGGAGGGCACAGATACGCAGTATTTT
CDR3 protein: CASAQREGTDTQYF

J gene: TRBJ2-7
D gene: TRBD1
V gene: TRBV4-2
clone size: .
CDR3 DNA: TGTGCCAGCAGCCGCGAACAGGGGGCGGGCGAGCAGTACTTC
CDR3 protein: CASSREQGAGEQYF

J gene: TRBJ1-2
D gene: .
V gene: TRBV27
clone size: .
CDR3 DNA: TGTGCCAGCAGTCTCCATTCGGGGGGCGGATCATATGGCTACACCTTC
CDR3 protein: CASSLHSGGGSYGYTF

J gene: TRBJ2-7
D gene: TRBD1
V gene: TRBV28
clone size: .
CDR3 DNA: TGTGCCAGCAGCCTAAACAGGGGGCGATGGAACTACGAGCAGTACTTC
CDR3 protein: CASSLNRGRWNYEQYF

J gene: TRBJ2-7
D gene: .
V gene: TRBV28
clone size: .
CDR3 DNA: TGTGCCAGCAGTTTAGCGGGGACCAACGAGCAGTACTTC
CDR3 protein: CASSLAGTNEQYF

J gene: TRBJ2-7
D gene: .
V gene: TRBV29-1
clone size: .
CDR3 DNA: TGCAGCGTTGGGCGGAGGGGCTACGAGCAGTACTTC
CDR3 protein: CSVGRRGYEQYF

J gene: TRBJ1-5
D gene: .
V gene: TRBV27
clone size: .
CDR3 DNA: TGTGCCAGCAGCCTGGAGGGGGGCAGAATCTTTGTTCAGCCCCAGCATTTT
CDR3 protein: CASSLEGGRIFVQPQHF

J gene: TRBJ2-4
D gene: .
V gene: TRBV9
clone size: .
CDR3 DNA: TGTGCCAGCAGCGTAGATGGCGGAACGCCTTTCCGAAACATTCAGTACTTC
CDR3 protein: CASSVDGGTPFRNIQYF

J gene: TRBJ2-7
D gene: TRBD2
V gene: TRBV28
clone size: .
CDR3 DNA: TGTGCCAGCAGTTTAGCGGGAGAGGAAGACGAGCAGTACTTC
CDR3 protein: CASSLAGEEDEQYF

J gene: TRBJ2-1
D gene: .
V gene: TRBV13
clone size: .
CDR3 DNA: TGTGCCAGCAGCTTTCTATTTCGGGGGAATGAGCAGTTCTTC
CDR3 protein: CASSFLFRGNEQFF

J gene: TRBJ2-1
D gene: .
V gene: TRBV28
clone size: .
CDR3 DNA: TGTGCCAGCAGTTTTCGGGATTACTCATCCGAGCAGTTCTTC
CDR3 protein: CASSFRDYSSEQFF

J gene: TRBJ2-5
D gene: .
V gene: TRBV13
clone size: .
CDR3 DNA: TGTGCCAGCAGCCCAACAGGTCAGGGTCGAGAGACCCAGTACTTC
CDR3 protein: CASSPTGQGRETQYF

J gene: TRBJ1-2
D gene: .
V gene: TRBV28
clone size: .
CDR3 DNA: TGTGCCAGCAGCGGCTGGGGTGGCTATGGCTACACCTTC
CDR3 protein: CASSGWGGYGYTF

J gene: TRBJ2-7
D gene: .
V gene: TRBV6-6
clone size: .
CDR3 DNA: TGTGCCAGCAGAGGGGGTACCTACGAGCAGTACTTC
CDR3 protein: CASRGGTYEQYF

J gene: TRBJ1-1
D gene: .
V gene: TRBV6-1
clone size: .
CDR3 DNA: TGTGCCAGCAGTGTGGGGAAGGGGAACACTGAAGCTTTCTTT
CDR3 protein: CASSVGKGNTEAFF

J gene: TRBJ2-3
D gene: .
V gene: TRBV28
clone size: .
CDR3 DNA: TGTGCCAGCAGTGGGGCGACAGAGGACCCCCATACGCAGTATTTT
CDR3 protein: CASSGATEDPHTQYF

J gene: TRBJ1-1
D gene: .
V gene: TRBV30
clone size: once
CDR3 DNA: TGTGCCTGGAGTGGGGTTGGGATATACGGACATTCACGGGGGACTGAAGCTTTCTTT
CDR3 protein: CAWSGVGIYGHSRGTEAFF

J gene: TRBJ2-1
D gene: TRBD2
V gene: TRBV7-6
clone size: .
CDR3 DNA: TGTGCCAGCAGCTTAGCAACTAGCGGGAGGGCCCCCAATGAGCAGTTCTTC
CDR3 protein: CASSLATSGRAPNEQFF

J gene: TRBJ2-7
D gene: .
V gene: TRBV28
clone size: .
CDR3 DNA: TGTGCCAGCAGTCGGCGGCAGAGCTCCTACGAGCAGTACTTC
CDR3 protein: CASSRRQSSYEQYF

J gene: TRBJ1-5
D gene: TRBD1
V gene: TRBV2
clone size: .
CDR3 DNA: TGTGCCAGCAGAGGCACCGGACAGGTGAGGAGGAGCAATCAGCCCCAGCATTTT
CDR3 protein: CASRGTGQVRRSNQPQHF

J gene: TRBJ2-3
D gene: TRBD2
V gene: TRBV29-1
clone size: .
CDR3 DNA: TGCAGCACACTAGCGAGTAGCACAGATACGCAGTATTTT
CDR3 protein: CSTLASSTDTQYF

J gene: TRBJ2-7
D gene: .
V gene: TRBV4-1
clone size: .
CDR3 DNA: TGCGCCAGCAGCCAAGACGCCTCCGGTGGTGGCGGCTACGAGCAGTACTTC
CDR3 protein: CASSQDASGGGGYEQYF

J gene: TRBJ2-2
D gene: .
V gene: TRBV27
clone size: .
CDR3 DNA: TGTGCCAGCTACTGGGGCGAAGGGATTAAGACCGGGGAGCTGTTTTTT
CDR3 protein: CASYWGEGIKTGELFF

J gene: TRBJ2-2
D gene: .
V gene: TRBV2
clone size: .
CDR3 DNA: TGTGCCAGCTCGGGCGGGGAGCTGTTTTTT
CDR3 protein: CASSGGELFF

J gene: TRBJ1-2
D gene: .
V gene: TRBV7-9
clone size: .
CDR3 DNA: TGTGCCAGCAGCGGGGGGAAGGGCTACACCTTC
CDR3 protein: CASSGGKGYTF

J gene: TRBJ2-1
D gene: .
V gene: TRBV30
clone size: .
CDR3 DNA: TGTGCCTGGAGTGTAGTCGACAATGAGCAGTTCTTC
CDR3 protein: CAWSVVDNEQFF

J gene: TRBJ2-7
D gene: .
V gene: TRBV7-9
clone size: .
CDR3 DNA: TGTGCCAGCAGCCCTGACCGTGGTGCAGGGGACTACGAGCAGTACTTC
CDR3 protein: CASSPDRGAGDYEQYF

J gene: TRBJ2-7
D gene: TRBD1
V gene: TRBV27
clone size: .
CDR3 DNA: TGTGCCAGCAGTTTATCTTACCGGACAGGGGGTTACGAGCAGTACTTC
CDR3 protein: CASSLSYRTGGYEQYF